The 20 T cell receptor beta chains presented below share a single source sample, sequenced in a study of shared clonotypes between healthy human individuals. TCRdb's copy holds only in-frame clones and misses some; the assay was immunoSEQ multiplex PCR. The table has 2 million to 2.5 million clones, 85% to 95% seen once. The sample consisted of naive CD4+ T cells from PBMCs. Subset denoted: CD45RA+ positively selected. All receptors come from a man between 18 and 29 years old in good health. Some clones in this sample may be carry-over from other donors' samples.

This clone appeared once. CDR3 DNA sequence: TGTGCCAGCAGTAAAGGACAGTTAGGCGAGCAGTACTTC. Protein: CASSKGQLGEQYF. V is TRBV28 and J is TRBJ2-7; perhaps TRBD1 as D (6 bases). V lost 5 bases to trimming and J lost 6 bases, with 14 bases between them. This CDR3 has 13 residues. CDR1 MDHEN and CDR2 SYDVKM come from the germline V gene.

The CDR3: CASSKRDRRRTYEQYF. Here the CDR3 DNA reads TGTGCCAGCAGCAAAAGAGACAGGCGGCGAACCTACGAGCAGTACTTC. The genes are TRBV21-1 and TRBJ2-7; no check of the table's D call, TRBD1, against the DNA was made. TRBV21-1 is classified as a pseudogene. The CDR3 runs 16 residues.

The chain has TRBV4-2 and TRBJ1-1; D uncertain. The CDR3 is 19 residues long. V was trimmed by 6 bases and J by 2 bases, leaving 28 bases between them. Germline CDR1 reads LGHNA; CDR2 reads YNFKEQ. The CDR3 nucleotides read TGTGCCAGCAGAAAGACCCGCAGCGGCTCCGGATTAGGTAACACTGAAGCTTTCTTT. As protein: CASRKTRSGSGLGNTEAFF.

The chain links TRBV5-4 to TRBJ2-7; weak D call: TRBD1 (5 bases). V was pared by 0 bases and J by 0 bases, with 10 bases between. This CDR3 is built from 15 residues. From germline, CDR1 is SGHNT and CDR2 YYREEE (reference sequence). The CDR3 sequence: CASSLGGLSSYEQYF. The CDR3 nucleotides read TGTGCCAGCAGCTTGGGGGGCCTCAGCTCCTACGAGCAGTACTTC.

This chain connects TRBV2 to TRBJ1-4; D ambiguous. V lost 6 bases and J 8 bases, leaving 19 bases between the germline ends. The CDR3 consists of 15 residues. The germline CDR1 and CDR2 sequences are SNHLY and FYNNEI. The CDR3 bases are TGTGCCAGCAGCCCCCGTACGGACTTTTGGGAAAAACTGTTTTTT. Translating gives CASSPRTDFWEKLFF.

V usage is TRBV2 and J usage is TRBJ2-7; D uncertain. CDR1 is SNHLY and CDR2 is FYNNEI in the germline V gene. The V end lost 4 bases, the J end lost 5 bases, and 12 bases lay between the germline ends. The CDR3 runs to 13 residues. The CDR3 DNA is TGTGCCAGCAGTGTCGTGGGCTTGGACGAGCAGTACTTC. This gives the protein CASSVVGLDEQYF.

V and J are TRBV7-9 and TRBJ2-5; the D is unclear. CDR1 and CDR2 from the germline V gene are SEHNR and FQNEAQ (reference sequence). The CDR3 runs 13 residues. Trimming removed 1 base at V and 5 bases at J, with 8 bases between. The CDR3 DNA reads TGTGCCAGCAGCTTAGTTGTCGGGGAGACCCAGTACTTC. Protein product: CASSLVVGETQYF.

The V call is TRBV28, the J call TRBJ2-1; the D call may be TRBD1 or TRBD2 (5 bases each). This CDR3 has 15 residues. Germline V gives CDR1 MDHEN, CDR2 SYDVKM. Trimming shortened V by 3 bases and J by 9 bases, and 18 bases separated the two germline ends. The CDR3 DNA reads TGTGCCAGCAGTTTTAGAGGGGTTCAGACCGGTGAGCAGTTCTTC. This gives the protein CASSFRGVQTGEQFF. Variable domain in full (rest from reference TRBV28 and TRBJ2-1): DVKVTQSSRYLVKRTGEKVFLECVQDMDHENMFWYRQDPGLGLRLIYFSYDVKMKEKGDIPEGYSVSREKKERFSLILESASTNQTSMYLCASSFRGVQTGEQFFGPGTRLTVL.

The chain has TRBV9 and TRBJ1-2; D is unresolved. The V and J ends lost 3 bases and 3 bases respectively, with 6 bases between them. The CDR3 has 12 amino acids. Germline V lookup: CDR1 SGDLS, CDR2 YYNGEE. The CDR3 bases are TGTGCCAGCAGCGGTAGTTACTATGGCTACACCTTC. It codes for CASSGSYYGYTF.

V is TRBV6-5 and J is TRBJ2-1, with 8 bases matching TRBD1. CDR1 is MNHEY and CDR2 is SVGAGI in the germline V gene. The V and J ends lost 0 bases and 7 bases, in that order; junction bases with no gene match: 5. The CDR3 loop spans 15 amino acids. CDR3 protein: CASSYSGQGKNEQFF. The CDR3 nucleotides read TGTGCCAGCAGTTACTCCGGACAGGGTAAAAATGAGCAGTTCTTC.

CDR3 protein: CASSLDAGSYEQYF. CDR3 DNA sequence: TGTGCCAGCAGCTTAGACGCAGGGTCCTACGAGCAGTACTTC. The chain uses TRBV7-3 and TRBJ2-7, with TRBD1 as a possible D gene (5 bases). The CDR3 sequence is 14 residues long. Germline assignment: CDR1 SGHTA and CDR2 FQGTGA. Deletions cut 2 bases from V and 1 base from J, with 9 bases between.

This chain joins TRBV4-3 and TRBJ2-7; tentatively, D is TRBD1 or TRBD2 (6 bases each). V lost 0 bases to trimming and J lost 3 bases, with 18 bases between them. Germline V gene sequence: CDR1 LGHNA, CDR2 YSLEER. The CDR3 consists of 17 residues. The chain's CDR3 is CASSQDRGGRSGYEQYF. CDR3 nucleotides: TGCGCCAGCAGCCAAGATCGAGGGGGGAGATCTGGCTACGAGCAGTACTTC.

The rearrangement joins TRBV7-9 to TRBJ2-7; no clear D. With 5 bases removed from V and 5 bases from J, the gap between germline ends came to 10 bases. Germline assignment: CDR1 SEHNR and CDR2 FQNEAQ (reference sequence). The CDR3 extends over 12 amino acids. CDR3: CASSPPTDEQYF. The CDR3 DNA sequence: TGTGCCAGCAGCCCCCCAACGGACGAGCAGTACTTC.

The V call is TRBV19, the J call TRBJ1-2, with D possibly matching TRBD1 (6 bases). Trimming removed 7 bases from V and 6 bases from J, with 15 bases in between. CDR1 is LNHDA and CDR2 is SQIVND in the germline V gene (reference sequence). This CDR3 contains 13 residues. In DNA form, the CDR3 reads TGTGCCAGTACCTCCACAGGGTTAGATGGCTACACCTTC. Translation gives CASTSTGLDGYTF.

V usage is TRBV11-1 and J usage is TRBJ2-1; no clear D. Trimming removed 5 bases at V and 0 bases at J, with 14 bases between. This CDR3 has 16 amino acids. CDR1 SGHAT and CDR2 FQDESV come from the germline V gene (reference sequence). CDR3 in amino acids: CASSRIDASSYNEQFF. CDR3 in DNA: TGTGCCAGCAGCCGTATCGACGCGAGCTCCTACAATGAGCAGTTCTTC. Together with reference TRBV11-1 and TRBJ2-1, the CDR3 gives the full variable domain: EAEVAQSPRYKITEKSQAVAFWCDPISGHATLYWYRQILGQGPELLVQFQDESVVDDSQLPKDRFSAERLKGVDSTLKIQPAELGDSAMYLCASSRIDASSYNEQFFGPGTRLTVL.

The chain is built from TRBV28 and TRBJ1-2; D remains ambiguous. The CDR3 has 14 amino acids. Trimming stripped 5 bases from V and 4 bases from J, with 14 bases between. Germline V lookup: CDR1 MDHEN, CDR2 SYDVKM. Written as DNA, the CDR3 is TGTGCCAGCAGTCCGGGCCCGCGGGGCTATGGCTACACCTTC. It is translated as CASSPGPRGYGYTF.

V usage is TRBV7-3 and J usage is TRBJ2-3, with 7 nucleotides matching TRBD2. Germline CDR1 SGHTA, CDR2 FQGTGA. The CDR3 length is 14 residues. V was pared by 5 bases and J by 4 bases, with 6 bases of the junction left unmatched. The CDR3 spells CASSPRLAPDTQYF. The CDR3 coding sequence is TGTGCCAGCAGCCCCAGACTAGCCCCAGATACGCAGTATTTT.

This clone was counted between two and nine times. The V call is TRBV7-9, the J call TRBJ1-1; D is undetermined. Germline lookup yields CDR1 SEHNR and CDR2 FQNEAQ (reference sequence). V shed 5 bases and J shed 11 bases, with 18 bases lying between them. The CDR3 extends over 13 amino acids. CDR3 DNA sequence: TGTGCCAGCAGCAAGTTTCTCCAAGTTGCGGCTTTCTTT. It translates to CASSKFLQVAAFF.

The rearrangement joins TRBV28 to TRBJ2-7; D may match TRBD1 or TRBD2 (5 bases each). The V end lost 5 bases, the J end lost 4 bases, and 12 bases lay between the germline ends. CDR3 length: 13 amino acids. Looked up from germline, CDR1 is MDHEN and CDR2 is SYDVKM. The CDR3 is CASSQGRQYEQYF. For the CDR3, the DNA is TGTGCCAGCAGTCAGGGACGGCAGTACGAGCAGTACTTC.

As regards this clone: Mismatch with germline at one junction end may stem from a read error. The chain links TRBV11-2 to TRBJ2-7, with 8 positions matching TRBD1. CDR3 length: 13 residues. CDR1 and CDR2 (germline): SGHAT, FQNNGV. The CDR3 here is CASSLEGPGGRHF. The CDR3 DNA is TGTGCCAGCAGCTTAGAGGGTCCAGGGGGCCGCCACTTC.